This T cell receptor beta chain was recovered during a study of T cell responses to AZD1222 COVID-19 vaccine. Broader study findings: White British donors predominated, females outnumbered males, and clonal diversity was possibly underestimated. Following two doses of AZD1222, Spike-specific TCR breadth and depth rose. Baseline serostatus was positive in only six AZD1222 recipients. The CD4 TCRs associated with vaccination extended across spike and predominated at 160-218 and 743-854.

The germline V gene has CDR1 WNHNN and CDR2 SYGVQD (reference sequence). The CDR3 spans 18 residues. Trimming cost V 10 bases and J 3 bases, with 30 bases left between them. As to this clone: Its antigen is not known.

The method was immunoSEQ multiplex PCR; TCRdb's version includes in-frame clones alone and lacks a portion of them. The sample includes around 99,000 clones, approximately 91% seen only once; the top ten take around 8%. This chain uses TRBV10-1 with TRBJ1-1, with TRBD1 as a possible D gene (5 bases). This sequence originates from an adult who received the AZD1222 COVID-19 vaccine. Specimen: peripheral blood, collected 28 days after the second AZD1222 dose. CDR3 sequence reads: CAIKGGHRGIRRYTEAFF. CDR3 nucleotide sequence: TGCGCCATCAAGGGAGGGCACCGGGGGATCAGGAGATACACTGAAGCTTTCTTT.